This TCR beta chain was identified during a study of early stage breast cancer tumors. For the study at large: Of 15 to 20 invasive breast tumors, about a dozen were hormone receptor-positive, HER2-negative. Average read coverage per sample was around 10-fold.

Here immunoSEQ multiplex PCR was the method, and the copy in TCRdb shows in-frame clones only, minus some. The sample shows 44,000 or so clones, about 80% of them seen only once. This CDR3 spans 15 amino acids. Germline V lookup: CDR1 MGHRA, CDR2 YSYEKL. After removal of 4 bases from V and 4 bases from J, the junction contained 5 bases not matched to a gene. The receptor was derived from a person aged 50-59 years with breast cancer. The chain recombines TRBV4-1 with TRBJ2-3, with 10 bases identical to TRBD2. Specimen: blood. The CDR3 sequence is CASSLSLAGADTQYF. The CDR3 DNA follows: TGCGCCAGCAGCCTGTCTCTAGCGGGGGCAGATACGCAGTATTTT.